Presented here are 15 T cell receptor beta chains from one specimen sequenced in a study of CD8 T cells in Susac syndrome. Reverse transcription used roughly 0.5 to 1 ug RNA and random hexamers. TCRdb re-analysed the immunoSEQ multiplex PCR reads in MiXCR, keeping a single row per CDR3 protein. The sample consists of some 200,000 distinct CDR3 sequences, approximately 95% of them appearing once. The sample was CD4+ T cells from PBMCs. Source of these receptors: a human donor with Susac syndrome.

This clonotype occurred once. The V and J genes are TRBV27 and TRBJ1-1; D is ambiguous. The germline gives CDR1 MNHEY, CDR2 SMNVEV (reference sequence). Trimming shortened V by 8 bases and J by 1 base, and 17 bases separated the two germline ends. The CDR3 is 15 amino acids. In DNA, the CDR3 is TGTGCCAGCTCCCCCTTCCAGAGGGCGAACACTGAAGCTTTCTTT. Amino acid sequence: CASSPFQRANTEAFF.

This clonotype came up once. The rearrangement links TRBV9 to TRBJ1-6, with TRBD1 as a possible D gene (6 bases). This CDR3 comprises 16 residues. Deletions cut 0 bases from V and 7 bases from J, with 14 bases between. Looked up from germline, CDR1 is SGDLS and CDR2 is YYNGEE. The CDR3 is CASSVVADSRNSPLHF. The CDR3, as DNA: TGTGCCAGCAGCGTAGTTGCGGACAGCAGGAATTCACCCCTCCACTTT.

This clonotype is a singleton in its sample. The chain employs TRBV6-5 and TRBJ1-5; D is uncertain. V was shortened by 6 bases and J by 0 bases, with 9 bases between the two germline ends. Germline CDR1 is MNHEY and CDR2 is SVGAGI. The CDR3 has 14 residues. CDR3 nucleotides: TGTGCCAGCAGCCCAACCTATAGCAATCAGCCCCAGCATTTT. Its translation is CASSPTYSNQPQHF.

V and J are TRBV20-1 and TRBJ2-5; tentative D call: TRBD2 (6 bases). The CDR3 loop spans 15 amino acids. V lost 1 base, J lost 2 bases, and 14 bases lay in between. Germline assignment: CDR1 DFQATT and CDR2 SNEGSKA (reference sequence). CDR3 region: CSARGDRREQETQYF. DNA of the CDR3: TGCAGTGCTAGAGGGGACCGGAGGGAACAAGAGACCCAGTACTTC.

V usage is TRBV2 and J usage is TRBJ2-7; maybe TRBD2 (5 bases). The CDR3 has 11 residues. Germline CDR1 SNHLY, CDR2 FYNNEI. Trimming left V 6 bases short and J 4 bases short, with 7 bases between. CDR3 DNA sequence: TGTGCCAGCAGGGGAGAATACGAGCAGTACTTC. Its protein product is CASRGEYEQYF.

Regarding this clonotype: One junction end disagrees with the germline gene, perhaps due to a read error. The chain is built from TRBV5-1 and TRBJ1-2; possible D gene TRBD1, 6 bases. This CDR3 is 15 amino acids long. Per germline, CDR1 SGHRS and CDR2 YFSETQ. The CDR3 bases are TGCGCCAGCAGATTGGTCAGGGGTGCCAACTATGGCTACACCTTC. It translates to CASRLVRGANYGYTF.

The chain links TRBV11-2 to TRBJ1-6; unclear D gene. The CDR3 loop spans 14 amino acids. With 1 base removed from V and 6 bases from J, the gap between germline ends came to 7 bases. The germline V gene encodes CDR1 SGHAT and CDR2 FQNNGV. The CDR3: CASSLVQSNSPLHF. Written as DNA, the CDR3 is TGTGCCAGCAGCTTAGTACAGTCTAATTCACCCCTCCACTTT.

V and J are TRBV4-2 and TRBJ2-1, with 8 nucleotides matching TRBD1. Germline CDR1 reads LGHNA; CDR2 reads YNFKEQ. Losses at the gene ends were 1 base for V and 4 bases for J; bases not matched to a gene: 9. This CDR3 spans 17 amino acids. CDR3 DNA: TGTGCCAGCAGCCAAGGTTCCTCTACAGGGGGGTACAATGAGCAGTTCTTC. It codes for CASSQGSSTGGYNEQFF.

CDR3 nucleotide sequence: TGCAGTGCTGGGTTAGCGGGGGCGAAGCAGTTCTTC. This gives the protein CSAGLAGAKQFF. This chain uses TRBV20-1 with TRBJ2-1, with TRBD2 matching over 9 bases. J was trimmed by 11 bases and V by 5 bases; bases with no gene match: 7. The germline V gene has CDR1 DFQATT and CDR2 SNEGSKA (reference sequence). The CDR3 consists of 12 residues.

The chain joins TRBV20-1 to TRBJ1-2; D might be TRBD1 (6 bases). Trimming removed 5 bases from V and 5 bases from J, with 18 bases in between. The CDR3 is made up of 14 amino acids. From germline, CDR1 is DFQATT and CDR2 SNEGSKA (reference sequence). The CDR3: CSAQGWGLEYGYTF. CDR3 nucleotides: TGCAGTGCTCAAGGGTGGGGGCTCGAGTATGGCTACACCTTC.

The V gene is TRBV4-3, the J gene TRBJ2-5; 9 nucleotides line up with TRBD1. The CDR3 totals 15 residues. V lost 4 bases to trimming and J lost 7 bases; unmatched junction nucleotides: 10. CDR1 and CDR2 from the germline V gene are LGHNA and YSLEER. This CDR3 is CASSPTGGGLGTQYF. The CDR3 DNA follows: TGCGCCAGCAGCCCGACAGGGGGGGGTCTGGGGACCCAGTACTTC.

This clonotype showed up just once. The chain links TRBV6-6 to TRBJ1-1; 11 bases are shared with TRBD1. From germline, CDR1 is MNHNY and CDR2 SVGAGI (reference sequence). The CDR3 has 15 amino acids. V lost 5 bases and J lost 3; bases outside the gene matches: 5. The CDR3 region is CASSTDRGLDTEAFF. The CDR3 nucleotides read TGTGCCAGCAGTACGGACAGGGGGCTTGACACTGAAGCTTTCTTT.

V usage is TRBV12-5 and J usage is TRBJ1-5, with 7 bases that match TRBD1. The V gene end was trimmed by 0 bases and the J gene end by 1 base; junction bases not matched to a gene: 9. The CDR3 has 18 residues. The germline V gene has CDR1 LGHNT and CDR2 FRNRAP. Here the CDR3 DNA reads TGTGCTAGTGGTTTGGTACTCGACAGGGTTGGGAGCAATCAGCCCCAGCATTTT. This gives the protein CASGLVLDRVGSNQPQHF.

V gene TRBV7-9 combines with J gene TRBJ2-1, with D possibly matching TRBD2 (6 bases). The CDR3 has 14 amino acids. CDR1 is SEHNR, CDR2 FQNEAQ, per germline (reference sequence). Trimming removed 2 bases at V and 5 bases at J, with 10 bases between. The CDR3: CASSLTGVNNEQFF. The CDR3 coding sequence is TGTGCCAGCAGCTTAACGGGGGTAAACAATGAGCAGTTCTTC.

V usage is TRBV12-3 or TRBV12-4 and J usage is TRBJ1-5; unclear D gene. This CDR3 region has 17 residues. V gave up 11 bases and J gave up 0 bases, with 23 bases separating them. The CDR3 nucleotides are TGTGCCCCCCACCCCCATCTGCCGACGTCTAGCAATCAGCCCCAGCATTTT. It specifies CAPHPHLPTSSNQPQHF.